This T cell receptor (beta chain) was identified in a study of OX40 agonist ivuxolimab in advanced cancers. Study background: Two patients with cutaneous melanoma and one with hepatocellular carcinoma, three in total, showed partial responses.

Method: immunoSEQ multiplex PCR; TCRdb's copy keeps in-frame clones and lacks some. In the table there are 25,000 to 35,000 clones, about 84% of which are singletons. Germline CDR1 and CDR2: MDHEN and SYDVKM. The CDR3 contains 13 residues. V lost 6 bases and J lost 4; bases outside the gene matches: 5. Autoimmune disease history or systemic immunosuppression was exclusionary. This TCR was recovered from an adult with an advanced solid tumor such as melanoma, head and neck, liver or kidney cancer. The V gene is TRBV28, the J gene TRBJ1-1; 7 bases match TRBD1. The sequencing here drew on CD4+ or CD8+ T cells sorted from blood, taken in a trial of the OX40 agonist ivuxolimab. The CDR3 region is CASRLYRGTEAFF. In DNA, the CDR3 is TGTGCCAGCAGACTATACAGGGGCACTGAAGCTTTCTTT.